Presented here are 4 T cell receptor beta chains from one specimen sequenced in a study of cytomegalovirus exposure and HLA in healthy donors. The PCR contained 60 Vbeta and 13 Jbeta primers. Only in-frame clones appear in the TCRdb table, and some are missing; sequencing was by immunoSEQ multiplex PCR. The sample records 150,000 or so clones, approximately 82% being singletons. The sequenced sample consisted of PBMCs. The receptor source for this set is a man aged 45-65 years in good health and CMV-seropositive.

V is TRBV2 and J is TRBJ1-1; 11 nucleotides agree with TRBD1. The length of the CDR3 is 15 residues. Germline CDR1 is SNHLY and CDR2 is FYNNEI. With 5 bases clipped from V and 5 bases from J, the junction kept 7 bases outside the gene matches. CDR3: CASSWTGGLGTEAFF. CDR3 sequence (DNA): TGTGCCAGCAGTTGGACAGGGGGCTTAGGGACTGAAGCTTTCTTT.

The CDR3 DNA is TGCGCCAGCAGCACCCGATGGACAGGGCAGGGGACAGATACGCAGTATTTT. Translating gives CASSTRWTGQGTDTQYF. This rearrangement joins TRBV4-1 to TRBJ2-3, with TRBD1 matching over 8 bases. The CDR3 is 17 amino acids. The V and J ends lost 5 bases and 3 bases, in that order; junction bases with no gene match: 13. Germline CDR1 and CDR2: MGHRA and YSYEKL.

This chain joins TRBV15 and TRBJ1-2; D remains ambiguous. The length of the CDR3 is 13 residues. Trimming shortened V by 1 base and J by 4 bases, and 7 bases separated the two germline ends. Germline assignment: CDR1 LNHNV and CDR2 YYDKDF (reference sequence). The CDR3 loop reads CATSRGHLYGYTF. The DNA for the CDR3 is TGTGCCACCAGCAGAGGGCATCTCTATGGCTACACCTTC.

The J gene is TRBJ2-4, the V gene TRBV2; 9 nucleotides align to TRBD2. From germline, CDR1 is SNHLY and CDR2 FYNNEI. V lost 8 bases and J lost 9; bases outside the gene matches: 17. This CDR3 spans 16 amino acids. The CDR3 protein is CASHPKGGGALGIQYF. The DNA for the CDR3 is TGTGCCAGCCACCCAAAGGGCGGGGGGGCCTTAGGCATTCAGTACTTC. The full variable domain, rest sourced from reference TRBV2 and TRBJ2-4, is EPEVTQTPSHQVTQMGQEVILRCVPISNHLYFYWYRQILGQKVEFLVSFYNNEISEKSEIFDDQFSVERPDGSNFTLKIRSTKLEDSAMYFCASHPKGGGALGIQYFGAGTRLSVL.